One sample yielded the 6 T cell receptor beta chains listed below, sequenced in a study of shared clonotypes between healthy human individuals. The repertoire was sequenced with immunoSEQ multiplex PCR; TCRdb's copy has only in-frame clones and lacks some. The sample gives under 1,100,000 clones, 75% to 80% of which show up once; more than 0.55% is in the top ten. What was sequenced was memory CD4+ T cells from PBMCs. The subset is: CD45RA-negative fraction. Receptor source: a man in his late teens or twenties in good health. Some clones in this sample may be carry-over from other donors' samples.

The chain is built from TRBV7-9 and TRBJ2-5, with 9 nucleotides matching TRBD2. Per germline, CDR1 SEHNR and CDR2 FQNEAQ (reference sequence). This CDR3 spans 14 amino acids. V shed 5 bases and J 7 bases; nucleotides not matched to a gene: 8. The CDR3 loop reads CASSLRTSEGTQYF. In DNA form, the CDR3 reads TGTGCCAGCAGCCTCAGGACTAGCGAGGGGACCCAGTACTTC. Variable domain in full (rest from reference TRBV7-9 and TRBJ2-5): DTGVSQNPRHKITKRGQNVTFRCDPISEHNRLYWYRQTLGQGPEFLTYFQNEAQLEKSRLLSDRFSAERPKGSFSTLEIQRTEQGDSAMYLCASSLRTSEGTQYFGPGTRLLVL.

The CDR3 spells CASSPGISEAFF. CDR3 nucleotide sequence: TGTGCCAGCAGTCCAGGGATTTCTGAAGCTTTCTTT. The chain uses TRBV28 and TRBJ1-1; D might be TRBD1 (5 bases). Between the trimmed V and J ends, which lost 5 bases and 6 bases, there was a span of 10 bases. Per germline, CDR1 MDHEN and CDR2 SYDVKM. The CDR3 is made up of 12 amino acids.

V and J are TRBV28 and TRBJ1-5; D gene unclear. V gave up 5 bases and J gave up 2 bases, with 13 bases separating them. Germline assignment: CDR1 MDHEN and CDR2 SYDVKM. The CDR3 totals 15 residues. The DNA of the CDR3 is TGTGCCAGCAGTGCCTCGGGGTTGGGCAATCAGCCCCAGCATTTT. Translation: CASSASGLGNQPQHF.

DNA of the CDR3: TGCGCCTGGGTTACAGGGCCGATGGTCCTGAGTAATTTAAGTGTTCCTGGAAACACCATATATTTT. Encoded protein: CAWVTGPMVLSNLSVPGNTIYF. J is TRBJ1-3 and V is TRBV10-1; a possible D gene is TRBD1 (6 bases). This CDR3 has 22 residues. Germline assignment: CDR1 WNHNN and CDR2 SYGVQD (reference sequence). Trimming left V 11 bases short and J 2 bases short, with 40 bases between.

The rearrangement links TRBV9 to TRBJ1-1; D is undetermined. V lost 4 bases, J lost 0 bases, and 7 bases lay in between. Germline CDR1 SGDLS, CDR2 YYNGEE. This CDR3 has 13 amino acids. CDR3: CASSTAMNTEAFF. The CDR3 DNA is TGTGCCAGCAGCACGGCCATGAACACTGAAGCTTTCTTT.

The table lists this clone with a few counts. This chain uses TRBV6-6 with TRBJ2-7; the D is unclear. Germline V gene data show CDR1 as MNHNY and CDR2 as SVGAGI (reference sequence). This CDR3 has 12 residues. The V gene lost 7 bases and the J gene lost 7 bases, with 14 bases spanning the gap. The CDR3 sequence: CASTLDGLEQYF. The CDR3 DNA reads as TGTGCCAGCACCCTCGACGGTTTAGAGCAGTACTTC.